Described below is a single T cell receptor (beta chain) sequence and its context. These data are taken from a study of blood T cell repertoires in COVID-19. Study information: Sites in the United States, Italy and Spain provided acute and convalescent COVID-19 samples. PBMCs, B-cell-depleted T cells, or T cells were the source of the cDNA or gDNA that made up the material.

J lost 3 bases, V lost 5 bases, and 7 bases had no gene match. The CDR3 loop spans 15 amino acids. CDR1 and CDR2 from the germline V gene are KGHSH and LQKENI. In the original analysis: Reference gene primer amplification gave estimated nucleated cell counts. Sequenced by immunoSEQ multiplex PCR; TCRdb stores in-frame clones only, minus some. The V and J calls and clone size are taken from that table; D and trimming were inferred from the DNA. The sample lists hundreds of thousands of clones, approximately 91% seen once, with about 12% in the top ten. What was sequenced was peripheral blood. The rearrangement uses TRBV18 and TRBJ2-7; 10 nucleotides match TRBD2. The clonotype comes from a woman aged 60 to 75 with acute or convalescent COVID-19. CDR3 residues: CASSEREGFRYEQYF. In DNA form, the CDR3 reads TGTGCCAGCTCAGAGCGGGAGGGATTCCGCTACGAGCAGTACTTC.